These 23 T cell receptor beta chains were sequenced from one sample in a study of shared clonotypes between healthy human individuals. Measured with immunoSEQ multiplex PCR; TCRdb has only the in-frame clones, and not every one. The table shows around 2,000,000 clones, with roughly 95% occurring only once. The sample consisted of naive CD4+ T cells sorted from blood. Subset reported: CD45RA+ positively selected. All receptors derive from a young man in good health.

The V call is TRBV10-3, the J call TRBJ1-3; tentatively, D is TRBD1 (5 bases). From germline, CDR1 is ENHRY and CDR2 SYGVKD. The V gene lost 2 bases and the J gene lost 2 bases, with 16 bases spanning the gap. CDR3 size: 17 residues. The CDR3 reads CAISERGLGNPGNTIYF. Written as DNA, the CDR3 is TGTGCCATCAGTGAGAGGGGTCTTGGGAATCCTGGAAACACCATATATTTT.

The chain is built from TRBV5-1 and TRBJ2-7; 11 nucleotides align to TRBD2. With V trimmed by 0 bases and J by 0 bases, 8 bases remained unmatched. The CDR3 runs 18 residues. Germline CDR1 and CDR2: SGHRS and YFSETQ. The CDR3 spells CASSLAVTSGIYSYEQYF. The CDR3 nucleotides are TGCGCCAGCAGCTTGGCAGTGACTAGCGGGATCTACTCCTACGAGCAGTACTTC.

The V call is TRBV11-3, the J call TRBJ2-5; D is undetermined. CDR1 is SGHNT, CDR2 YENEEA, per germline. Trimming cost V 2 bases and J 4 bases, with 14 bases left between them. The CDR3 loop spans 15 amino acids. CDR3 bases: TGTGCCAGCAGCTTAAGTCCCGGAGCCCTAGAGACCCAGTACTTC. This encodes CASSLSPGALETQYF. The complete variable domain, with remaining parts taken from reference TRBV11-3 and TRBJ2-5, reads EAGVVQSPRYKIIEKKQPVAFWCNPISGHNTLYWYLQNLGQGPELLIRYENEEAVDDSQLPKDRFSAERLKGVDSTLKIQPAELGDSAVYLCASSLSPGALETQYFGPGTRLLVL.

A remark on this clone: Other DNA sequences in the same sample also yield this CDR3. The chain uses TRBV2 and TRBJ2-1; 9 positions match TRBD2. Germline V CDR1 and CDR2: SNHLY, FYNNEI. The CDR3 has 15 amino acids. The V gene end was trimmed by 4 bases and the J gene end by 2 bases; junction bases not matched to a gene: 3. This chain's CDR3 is CASSGERGAYNEQFF. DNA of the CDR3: TGTGCCAGCAGTGGTGAGCGGGGGGCCTACAATGAGCAGTTCTTC.

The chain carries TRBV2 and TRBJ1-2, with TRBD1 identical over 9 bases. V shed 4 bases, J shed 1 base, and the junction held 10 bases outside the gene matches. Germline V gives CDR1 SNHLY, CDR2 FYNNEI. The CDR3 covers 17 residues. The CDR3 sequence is CASSVRETGGSNYGYTF. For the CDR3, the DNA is TGTGCCAGCAGTGTACGCGAGACAGGGGGAAGTAACTATGGCTACACCTTC. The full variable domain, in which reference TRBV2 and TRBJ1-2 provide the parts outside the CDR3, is EPEVTQTPSHQVTQMGQEVILRCVPISNHLYFYWYRQILGQKVEFLVSFYNNEISEKSEIFDDQFSVERPDGSNFTLKIRSTKLEDSAMYFCASSVRETGGSNYGYTFGSGTRLTVV.

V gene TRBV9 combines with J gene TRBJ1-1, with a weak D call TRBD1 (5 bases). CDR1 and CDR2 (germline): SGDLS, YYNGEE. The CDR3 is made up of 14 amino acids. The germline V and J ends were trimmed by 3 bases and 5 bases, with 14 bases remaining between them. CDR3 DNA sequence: TGTGCCAGCAGCGCCAGGGCTTTAGCTACTGAAGCTTTCTTT. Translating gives CASSARALATEAFF.

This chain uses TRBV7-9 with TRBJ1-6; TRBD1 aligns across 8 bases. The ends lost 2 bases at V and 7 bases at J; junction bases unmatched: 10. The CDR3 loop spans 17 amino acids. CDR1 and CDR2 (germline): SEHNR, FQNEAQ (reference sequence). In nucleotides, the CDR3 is TGTGCCAGCAGCTTAAGACCCTCCGACAGGGGAAATTCACCCCTCCACTTT. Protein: CASSLRPSDRGNSPLHF.

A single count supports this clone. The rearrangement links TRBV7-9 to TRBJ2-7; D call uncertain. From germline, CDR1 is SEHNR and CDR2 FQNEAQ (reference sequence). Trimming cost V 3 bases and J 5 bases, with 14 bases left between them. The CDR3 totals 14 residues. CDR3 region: CASSFWDLVHEQYF. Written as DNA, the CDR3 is TGTGCCAGCAGCTTCTGGGATCTGGTCCACGAGCAGTACTTC.

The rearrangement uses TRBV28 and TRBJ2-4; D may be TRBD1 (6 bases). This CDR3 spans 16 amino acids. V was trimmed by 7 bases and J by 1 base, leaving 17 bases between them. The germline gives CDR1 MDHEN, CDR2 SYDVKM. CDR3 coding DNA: TGTGCCAGCACTTCAAGCTCACAGGGCGCCAAAAACATTCAGTACTTC. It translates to CASTSSSQGAKNIQYF.

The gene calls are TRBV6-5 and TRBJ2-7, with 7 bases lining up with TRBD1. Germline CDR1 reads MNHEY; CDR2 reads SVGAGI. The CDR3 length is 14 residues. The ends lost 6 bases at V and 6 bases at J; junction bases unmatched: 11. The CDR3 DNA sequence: TGTGCCAGCAGCAGAACAGGGGTCCCCGGCGAGCAGTACTTC. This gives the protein CASSRTGVPGEQYF.

The CDR3 is CASSGGSLNTEAFF. CDR3 sequence (DNA): TGCGCCAGCAGTGGGGGTAGCTTGAACACTGAAGCTTTCTTT. The chain uses TRBV10-1 and TRBJ1-1; unclear D gene. Trimming took 4 bases from V and 0 from J, leaving 9 bases between them. CDR3 size: 14 residues. From germline, CDR1 is WNHNN and CDR2 SYGVQD (reference sequence).

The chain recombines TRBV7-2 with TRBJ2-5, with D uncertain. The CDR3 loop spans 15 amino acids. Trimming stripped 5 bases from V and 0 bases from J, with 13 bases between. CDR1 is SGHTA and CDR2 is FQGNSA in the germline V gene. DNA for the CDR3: TGTGCCAGCAGCCGCCCGCTGGGTTACCAAGAGACCCAGTACTTC. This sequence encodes CASSRPLGYQETQYF.

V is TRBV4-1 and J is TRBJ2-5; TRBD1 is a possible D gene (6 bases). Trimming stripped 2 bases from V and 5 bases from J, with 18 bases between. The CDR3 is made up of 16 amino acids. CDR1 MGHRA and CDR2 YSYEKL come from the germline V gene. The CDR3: CASSQYLHRDIETQYF. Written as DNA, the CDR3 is TGCGCCAGCAGCCAATATCTACACCGGGACATCGAGACCCAGTACTTC.

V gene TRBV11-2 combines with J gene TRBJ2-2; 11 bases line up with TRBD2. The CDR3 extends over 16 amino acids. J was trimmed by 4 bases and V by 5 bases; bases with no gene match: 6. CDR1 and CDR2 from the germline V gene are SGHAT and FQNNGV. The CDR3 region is CASSPSLAGGTGELFF. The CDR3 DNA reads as TGTGCCAGCAGCCCTAGCCTAGCGGGAGGCACCGGGGAGCTGTTTTTT.

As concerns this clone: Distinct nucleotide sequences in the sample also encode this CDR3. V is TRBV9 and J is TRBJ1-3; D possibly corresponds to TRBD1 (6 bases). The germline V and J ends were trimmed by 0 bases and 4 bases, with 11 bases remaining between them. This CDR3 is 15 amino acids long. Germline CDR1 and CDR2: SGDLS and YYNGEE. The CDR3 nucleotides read TGTGCCAGCAGCGTAGACCCAGGGGTCGGAAACACCATATATTTT. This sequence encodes CASSVDPGVGNTIYF. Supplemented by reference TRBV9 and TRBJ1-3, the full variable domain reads DSGVTQTPKHLITATGQRVTLRCSPRSGDLSVYWYQQSLDQGLQFLIQYYNGEERAKGNILERFSAQQFPDLHSELNLSSLELGDSALYFCASSVDPGVGNTIYFGEGSWLTVV.

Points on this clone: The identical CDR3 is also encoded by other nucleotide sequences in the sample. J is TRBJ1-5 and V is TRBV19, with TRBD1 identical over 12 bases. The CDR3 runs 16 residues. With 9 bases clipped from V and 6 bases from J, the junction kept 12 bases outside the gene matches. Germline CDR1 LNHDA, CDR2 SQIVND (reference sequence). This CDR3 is CASSTHGTGGGQPQHF. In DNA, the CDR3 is TGTGCCAGCAGCACCCACGGGACAGGGGGCGGTCAGCCCCAGCATTTT.

The CDR3 is CASSSLGTGFLSGNTIYF. The CDR3 DNA reads as TGTGCCAGCAGCTCCCTGGGGACAGGCTTCCTCTCTGGAAACACCATATATTTT. This sequence joins TRBV2 and TRBJ1-3; 8 bases map to TRBD1. The V gene's germline CDR1 is SNHLY and CDR2 FYNNEI. V shed 6 bases and J 0 bases; nucleotides not matched to a gene: 13. This CDR3 is 18 amino acids long. The whole variable domain, filled in from reference TRBV2 and TRBJ1-3, reads EPEVTQTPSHQVTQMGQEVILRCVPISNHLYFYWYRQILGQKVEFLVSFYNNEISEKSEIFDDQFSVERPDGSNFTLKIRSTKLEDSAMYFCASSSLGTGFLSGNTIYFGEGSWLTVV.

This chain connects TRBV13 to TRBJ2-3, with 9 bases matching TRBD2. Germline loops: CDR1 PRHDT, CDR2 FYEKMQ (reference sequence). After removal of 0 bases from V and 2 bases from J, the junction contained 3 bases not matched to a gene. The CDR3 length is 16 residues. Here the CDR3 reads CASSLGTSGPTDTQYF. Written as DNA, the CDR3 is TGTGCCAGCAGCTTAGGGACTAGCGGACCCACAGATACGCAGTATTTT.

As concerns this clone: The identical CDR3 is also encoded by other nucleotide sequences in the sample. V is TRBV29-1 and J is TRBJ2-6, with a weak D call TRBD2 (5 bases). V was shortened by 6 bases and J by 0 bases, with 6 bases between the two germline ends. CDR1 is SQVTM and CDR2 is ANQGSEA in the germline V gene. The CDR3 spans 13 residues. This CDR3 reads CSVRDSGANVLTF. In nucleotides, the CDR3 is TGCAGCGTCCGGGACTCTGGGGCCAACGTCCTGACTTTC.

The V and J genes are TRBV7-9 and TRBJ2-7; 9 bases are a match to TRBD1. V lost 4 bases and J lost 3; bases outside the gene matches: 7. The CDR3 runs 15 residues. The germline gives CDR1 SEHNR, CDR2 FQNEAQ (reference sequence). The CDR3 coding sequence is TGTGCCAGCAGCTGGGACAGGGCCAATTTCTACGAGCAGTACTTC. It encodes CASSWDRANFYEQYF. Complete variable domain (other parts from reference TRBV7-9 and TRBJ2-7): DTGVSQNPRHKITKRGQNVTFRCDPISEHNRLYWYRQTLGQGPEFLTYFQNEAQLEKSRLLSDRFSAERPKGSFSTLEIQRTEQGDSAMYLCASSWDRANFYEQYFGPGTRLTVT.

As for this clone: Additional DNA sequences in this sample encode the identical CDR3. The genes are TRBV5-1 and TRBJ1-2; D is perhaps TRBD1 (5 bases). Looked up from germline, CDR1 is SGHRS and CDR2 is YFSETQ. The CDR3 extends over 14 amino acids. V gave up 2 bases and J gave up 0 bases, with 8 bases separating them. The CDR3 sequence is CASSLTTANYGYTF. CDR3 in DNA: TGCGCCAGCAGCTTAACGACAGCTAACTATGGCTACACCTTC.

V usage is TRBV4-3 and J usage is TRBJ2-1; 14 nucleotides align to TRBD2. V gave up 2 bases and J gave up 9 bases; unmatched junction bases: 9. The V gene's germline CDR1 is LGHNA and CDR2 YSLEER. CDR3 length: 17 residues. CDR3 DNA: TGCGCCAGCAGCCAATCCACGGGACTAGCGGGAGACGGTGAGCAGTTCTTC. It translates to CASSQSTGLAGDGEQFF.

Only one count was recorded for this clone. The CDR3 DNA is TGTGCCAGCAGCACTGAGTGGGGGAAAAGTGAAAAACTGTTTTTT. Translating it yields CASSTEWGKSEKLFF. The rearrangement uses TRBV7-2 and TRBJ1-4; D perhaps matches TRBD1 (5 bases). This CDR3 is built from 15 residues. CDR1 is SGHTA, CDR2 FQGNSA, per germline. Trimming removed 5 bases from V and 7 bases from J, with 17 bases in between.